The 10 T cell receptor beta chains below were found in one sample sequenced in a study of T cells in Graves' hyperthyroidism and ophthalmopathy. Amplified TCR beta CDR3 regions derived from RNA transcripts. A set of HTBI primers served as the primers for a first-round RT-PCR of the TCR CDR3. From the multiplex PCR reads, TCRdb called clonotypes with MiXCR, one entry per CDR3 protein. The table shows hundreds of thousands of distinct CDR3 sequences, with 15% occurring only once. The sequenced material came from blood. Receptors originate from a woman in her 30s with Graves' hyperthyroidism.

This clonotype occurred a few times. The V call is TRBV20-1, the J call TRBJ1-5, with 8 bases lining up with TRBD1. The CDR3 has 17 amino acids. Germline V CDR1 and CDR2: DFQATT, SNEGSKA (reference sequence). V gave up 3 bases and J gave up 4 bases; unmatched junction bases: 14. CDR3 nucleotide sequence: TGCAGTGCTAGGACTACTACGAAACAGGGGGTAAATCAGCCCCAGCATTTT. Translating gives CSARTTTKQGVNQPQHF.

There are a few counts of this clonotype. This chain joins TRBV19 and TRBJ1-1; 11 bases are shared with TRBD1. The V segment lost 4 bases and the J segment 5 bases; nucleotides outside the gene matches: 3. Germline V gene lookup returns CDR1 LNHDA and CDR2 SQIVND (reference sequence). The CDR3 loop spans 14 amino acids. The CDR3 spells CASSTGTGGTEAFF. The CDR3 DNA is TGTGCCAGTAGTACCGGGACAGGGGGGACTGAAGCTTTCTTT.

Only a few counts were recorded for this clonotype. The chain combines TRBV4-1 with TRBJ2-1; TRBD2 agrees at 16 bases. From germline, CDR1 is MGHRA and CDR2 YSYEKL. CDR3 length equals 16 residues. Unmatched junction bases numbered 8, after V lost 5 bases and J lost 10 bases. The CDR3 is CASSTGGLAGGKEQFF. The CDR3 DNA reads TGCGCCAGCAGCACAGGGGGACTAGCGGGAGGGAAGGAGCAGTTCTTC.

On this clonotype itself: Because the CDR3 is missing its conserved closing phenylalanine or tryptophan, this is likely a read error. CDR3 coding DNA: TGTGCCAGCAGGGAGGAGTCTGGACTACCGTACCAAGAGACCCAGTACGTC. Amino acids: CASREESGLPYQETQYV. V and J are TRBV7-2 and TRBJ2-5, with D perhaps TRBD2 (6 bases). The V and J ends lost 6 bases and 0 bases respectively, with 20 bases between them. Germline V gene data show CDR1 as SGHTA and CDR2 as FQGNSA. The CDR3 sequence is 17 residues long.

This clonotype showed up many times. V and J are TRBV12-3 or TRBV12-4 and TRBJ2-5; D remains ambiguous. Trimming shortened V by 3 bases and J by 5 bases, and 19 bases separated the two germline ends. This CDR3 is 16 amino acids long. CDR3 nucleotide sequence: TGTGCCAGCAGTTTTGTTAGAGTGGACGGTCCGGAGACCCAGTACTTC. Residues: CASSFVRVDGPETQYF.

This clonotype appeared many times. The chain couples TRBV5-1 to TRBJ2-7; a possible D gene is TRBD1 (5 bases). The germline V gene has CDR1 SGHRS and CDR2 YFSETQ. Trimming shortened V by 0 bases and J by 1 base, and 17 bases separated the two germline ends. The CDR3 is 17 amino acids. The CDR3 loop is CASSLGVKGLPSYEQYF. The CDR3 region has the DNA TGCGCCAGCAGCTTGGGGGTTAAGGGGCTCCCTTCCTACGAGCAGTACTTC.

This clonotype was counted a few times. CDR3 coding DNA: TGTGCCAGCACCCCGGGAGGGGCGGGAGCTTACAATGAGCAGTTCTTC. Amino acid sequence: CASTPGGAGAYNEQFF. This chain connects TRBV6-1 to TRBJ2-1, with TRBD2 matching 8 bases. This CDR3 contains 16 residues. Looked up from germline, CDR1 is MNHNS and CDR2 is SASEGT. The V gene end was trimmed by 7 bases and the J gene end by 4 bases; junction bases not matched to a gene: 12.

The chain has TRBV6-1 and TRBJ2-1; tentatively, D is TRBD1 or TRBD2 (5 bases each). Germline V gene sequence: CDR1 MNHNS, CDR2 SASEGT. The CDR3 totals 14 residues. With 6 bases removed from V and 3 bases from J, the gap between germline ends came to 12 bases. The CDR3 reads CASRGPTVYNEQFF. DNA of the CDR3: TGTGCCAGCAGGGGACCAACCGTCTACAATGAGCAGTTCTTC.

This clonotype was counted at least ten times. CDR3 in amino acids: CSARNRGRGVNTEAFF. The CDR3 nucleotides read TGCAGTGCTAGAAACAGGGGGCGGGGGGTGAACACTGAAGCTTTCTTT. The chain is built from TRBV20-1 and TRBJ1-1, with 9 bases lining up with TRBD1. The CDR3 extends over 16 amino acids. The trim removed 2 bases at V and 0 bases at J, leaving 7 bases unmatched. Germline V CDR1 and CDR2: DFQATT, SNEGSKA (reference sequence).

This clonotype was counted many times. The J gene is TRBJ2-2, the V gene TRBV20-1; 10 positions agree with TRBD2. The CDR3 totals 16 residues. Germline assignment: CDR1 DFQATT and CDR2 SNEGSKA (reference sequence). With V trimmed by 3 bases and J by 3 bases, 7 bases remained unmatched. Here the CDR3 reads CSASPSGSSHTGELFF. The CDR3 coding sequence is TGCAGTGCTAGCCCTAGCGGGAGCTCTCACACCGGGGAGCTGTTTTTT.